This passage covers 24 T cell receptor beta chains from one sample sequenced in a study of cytomegalovirus exposure and HLA in healthy donors. In the PCR, 60 Vbeta and 13 Jbeta primers were used. The data were produced by immunoSEQ multiplex PCR, yet TCRdb's version contains in-frame clones alone and is incomplete. This table holds 150,000 or so clones, roughly four fifths found once. The sequenced sample was PBMCs. The receptors derive from a female donor in good health and CMV-seronegative.

The chain joins TRBV7-3 to TRBJ2-1; 9 bases align to TRBD2. Germline V gives CDR1 SGHTA, CDR2 FQGTGA. V trimming: 5 bases; J trimming: 7 bases; junction bases outside the gene matches: 9. This CDR3 contains 15 residues. CDR3 sequence reads: CASSARGGGWNEQFF. In DNA, the CDR3 is TGTGCCAGCAGCGCGCGGGGGGGCGGATGGAATGAGCAGTTCTTC.

The V gene is TRBV7-8, the J gene TRBJ1-2; a possible D gene is TRBD1 (5 bases). The V end was cut by 0 bases, the J end by 4 bases, with 9 bases between. CDR3 size: 14 residues. Germline V gene data show CDR1 as SGHVS and CDR2 as FQNEAQ. CDR3 region: CASSLAAGFYGYTF. For the CDR3, the DNA is TGTGCCAGCAGCTTAGCGGCAGGGTTCTATGGCTACACCTTC.

The chain joins TRBV7-3 to TRBJ2-5; 8 nucleotides align to TRBD2. The CDR3 contains 15 residues. CDR1 is SGHTA and CDR2 is FQGTGA in the germline V gene. J was trimmed by 4 bases and V by 5 bases; bases with no gene match: 9. CDR3 sequence (DNA): TGTGCCAGCAGCCGGTCGGGGGGGAGGGGAGAGACCCAGTACTTC. Amino acids: CASSRSGGRGETQYF.

This clone turned up a few times. V usage is TRBV7-6 and J usage is TRBJ2-1, with TRBD2 as a possible D gene (7 bases). CDR1 SGHVS and CDR2 FNYEAQ come from the germline V gene. This CDR3 is built from 16 residues. Between the trimmed V and J ends, which lost 6 bases and 9 bases, there was a span of 24 bases. The CDR3 DNA is TGTGCCAGCAGACAATACTTCGCAGGGGAGGGGGGTGAGCAGTTCTTC. Amino acids: CASRQYFAGEGGEQFF.

The chain employs TRBV9 and TRBJ2-7; tentative D call: TRBD2 (6 bases). Germline-derived CDR1 and CDR2 are SGDLS and YYNGEE. There are 14 residues in the CDR3. V was clipped by 2 bases and J by 5 bases, with 14 bases between them. The CDR3 spells CASSVFGGQDEQYF. CDR3 nucleotide sequence: TGTGCCAGCAGCGTTTTCGGGGGTCAGGACGAGCAGTACTTC.

The chain combines TRBV29-1 with TRBJ2-7; D might be TRBD1 (6 bases). The V end was cut by 3 bases, the J end by 7 bases, with 13 bases between. The CDR3 runs 12 residues. Germline CDR1 is SQVTM and CDR2 is ANQGSEA. The DNA for the CDR3 is TGCAGCGTTGACAGGGGCCCCGGGGAGCAGTACTTC. It yields the protein CSVDRGPGEQYF.

This clone was seen only once. This chain joins TRBV11-2 and TRBJ2-5, with 9 bases that match TRBD1. CDR3 length: 14 amino acids. Trimming took 7 bases from V and 5 from J; bases not matched to a gene: 8. Germline assignment: CDR1 SGHAT and CDR2 FQNNGV. The CDR3: CASTPQGAVETQYF. CDR3 coding DNA: TGTGCCAGCACCCCACAGGGGGCGGTGGAGACCCAGTACTTC. Full variable domain (rest looked up from reference TRBV11-2 and TRBJ2-5): EAGVAQSPRYKIIEKRQSVAFWCNPISGHATLYWYQQILGQGPKLLIQFQNNGVVDDSQLPKDRFSAERLKGVDSTLKIQPAKLEDSAVYLCASTPQGAVETQYFGPGTRLLVL.

This clone has a handful of counts. The chain joins TRBV5-1 to TRBJ2-7; D may be TRBD1 (5 bases). V was pared by 1 base and J by 0 bases, with 11 bases between. Germline V gene lookup returns CDR1 SGHRS and CDR2 YFSETQ. This CDR3 has 15 residues. The CDR3 is CASSLNADSSYEQYF. CDR3 DNA sequence: TGCGCCAGCAGCTTGAACGCAGACAGCTCCTACGAGCAGTACTTC.

Turning to this clone: A read error may produce the germline difference seen at one junction end. The rearrangement uses TRBV19 and TRBJ1-4; D is perhaps TRBD1 (5 bases). The germline gives CDR1 LNHDA, CDR2 SQIVND (reference sequence). CDR3 length: 11 amino acids. The CDR3 DNA follows: TGCGGAGGACGGGGGAATGAAAAACTGTTTTTT. Protein sequence: CGGRGNEKLFF.

This chain connects TRBV21-1 to TRBJ2-3; TRBD1 is taken as the D call from the table, unchecked against the DNA. TRBV21-1 is tagged as a pseudogene. The CDR3 runs to 15 residues. The chain's CDR3 is CASSKVKQSTDTQYF. CDR3 coding DNA: TGTGCCAGCAGCAAAGTGAAACAGTCGACAGATACGCAGTATTTT.

The chain is built from TRBV4-1 and TRBJ2-1; 7 bases are a match to TRBD2. CDR1 and CDR2 from the germline V gene are MGHRA and YSYEKL. With V trimmed by 1 base and J by 3 bases, 9 bases remained unmatched. This CDR3 is 17 amino acids long. CDR3 DNA: TGCGCCAGCAGCCAAGTGAAGTCGGCGGGAGTCTACAATGAGCAGTTCTTC. This encodes CASSQVKSAGVYNEQFF.

The chain joins TRBV19 to TRBJ1-5, with 8 bases fitting TRBD1. V lost 8 bases to trimming and J lost 5 bases; unmatched junction nucleotides: 8. The CDR3 is 14 amino acids. CDR1 and CDR2 from the germline V gene are LNHDA and SQIVND (reference sequence). In DNA form, the CDR3 reads TGTGCCAGTGCGGACAGGGCAGGGGATCAGCCCCAGCATTTT. Translation gives CASADRAGDQPQHF.

This chain joins TRBV4-3 and TRBJ2-1, with 16 bases that match TRBD2. The V and J ends lost 0 bases and 5 bases, in that order; junction bases with no gene match: 7. The CDR3 contains 19 residues. CDR1 and CDR2 (germline): LGHNA, YSLEER. The CDR3 DNA reads as TGCGCCAGCAGCCAAGAGGGACTAGCGGGAGGGCCGGCTGACAATGAGCAGTTCTTC. Its translation is CASSQEGLAGGPADNEQFF.

This chain joins TRBV10-3 and TRBJ2-1, with D unclear. V was clipped by 4 bases and J by 5 bases, with 9 bases between them. Germline V gene data show CDR1 as ENHRY and CDR2 as SYGVKD. The CDR3 is 13 residues long. The CDR3 sequence is CAISGVTNNEQFF. Here the CDR3 DNA reads TGTGCCATCAGTGGAGTAACTAACAATGAGCAGTTCTTC.

V gene TRBV13 combines with J gene TRBJ2-5; 11 positions agree with TRBD2. The CDR3 contains 14 residues. Germline CDR1 reads PRHDT; CDR2 reads FYEKMQ (reference sequence). J lost 3 bases, V lost 6 bases, and 3 bases had no gene match. In nucleotides, the CDR3 is TGTGCCAGCAGTTTGGGACTAGCGGAAGAGACCCAGTACTTC. Translated: CASSLGLAEETQYF.

The rearrangement links TRBV6-5 to TRBJ2-2, with a weak D call TRBD1 (6 bases). Trimming shortened V by 4 bases and J by 0 bases, and 12 bases separated the two germline ends. Germline CDR1 MNHEY, CDR2 SVGAGI. This CDR3 is built from 16 residues. CDR3 bases: TGTGCCAGCAGTTCACAGTACAGGGCGAACACCGGGGAGCTGTTTTTT. This codes for CASSSQYRANTGELFF.

This clone has just a few counts. V gene TRBV18 combines with J gene TRBJ2-2; a weak D match, TRBD2 (6 bases). The CDR3 runs to 15 residues. V gave up 3 bases and J gave up 6 bases, with 14 bases separating them. Germline CDR1 reads KGHSH; CDR2 reads LQKENI. The CDR3 loop reads CASSPDGREAGELFF. In nucleotides, the CDR3 is TGTGCCAGCTCACCCGACGGCAGGGAGGCCGGGGAGCTGTTTTTT. Filled out from reference TRBV18 and TRBJ2-2, the complete variable domain reads NAGVMQNPRHLVRRRGQEARLRCSPMKGHSHVYWYRQLPEEGLKFMVYLQKENIIDESGMPKERFSAEFPKEGPSILRIQQVVRGDSAAYFCASSPDGREAGELFFGEGSRLTVL.

The chain uses TRBV6-1 and TRBJ2-7, with a possible D match to TRBD2 (5 bases). With 4 bases removed from V and 5 bases from J, the gap between germline ends came to 9 bases. Germline V gene lookup returns CDR1 MNHNS and CDR2 SASEGT. CDR3 length: 12 residues. The chain's CDR3 is CASSAGSNEQYF. CDR3 coding DNA: TGTGCCAGCAGTGCGGGGAGCAACGAGCAGTACTTC.

The chain uses TRBV6-1 and TRBJ1-3; unclear D gene. Trimming left V 3 bases short and J 4 bases short, with 16 bases between. The CDR3 is 16 residues long. Germline CDR1 reads MNHNS; CDR2 reads SASEGT. The CDR3 nucleotides read TGTGCCAGCAGTGACGGACCCGTGGCGGGAGGAAACACCATATATTTT. Protein product: CASSDGPVAGGNTIYF.

The chain has TRBV7-6 and TRBJ2-7; the D gene is possibly TRBD2 (6 bases). This CDR3 is 15 amino acids long. V lost 4 bases and J lost 5, with 18 bases in between. Germline values: CDR1 SGHVS, CDR2 FNYEAQ. As DNA, the CDR3 is TGTGCCAGCAGCTACGGGGTAGCGGAGCCCAACGAGCAGTACTTC. Translation: CASSYGVAEPNEQYF.

The gene calls are TRBV4-3 and TRBJ2-5; 10 bases are shared with TRBD1. The CDR3 is 18 residues long. V shed 0 bases, J shed 2 bases, and the junction held 9 bases outside the gene matches. Germline-derived CDR1 and CDR2 are LGHNA and YSLEER. CDR3 loop: CASSQEWRTGGSQETQYF. CDR3 sequence (DNA): TGCGCCAGCAGCCAAGAGTGGCGGACAGGGGGATCTCAAGAGACCCAGTACTTC.

The CDR3 protein is CAISRAGQPQHF. CDR3 DNA: TGTGCCATCAGCAGGGCAGGACAGCCCCAGCATTTT. The rearrangement links TRBV10-3 to TRBJ1-5; weak D call: TRBD1 (5 bases). CDR3 length equals 12 residues. Deletions cut 6 bases from V and 7 bases from J, with 10 bases between. Germline CDR1 reads ENHRY; CDR2 reads SYGVKD.

The CDR3 DNA reads as TGTGCCAGCAGTTACGGCGGGGGGGCGGCAGATACGCAGTATTTT. Protein: CASSYGGGAADTQYF. This chain links TRBV6-5 with TRBJ2-3, with 9 bases identical to TRBD2. Germline-derived CDR1 and CDR2 are MNHEY and SVGAGI. This CDR3 comprises 15 residues. V was clipped by 2 bases and J by 4 bases; unmatched bases: 4.

V is TRBV7-9 and J is TRBJ2-5; no firm D call. Germline CDR1 SEHNR, CDR2 FQNEAQ (reference sequence). There are 15 residues in the CDR3. Trimming cost V 4 bases and J 1 base, with 13 bases left between them. CDR3 DNA: TGTGCCAGCAGCTCCGCCCCGGGTTCCCAAGAGACCCAGTACTTC. Translating it yields CASSSAPGSQETQYF.